These 31 T cell receptor beta chains originate from one sample sequenced in a study of cytomegalovirus exposure and HLA in healthy donors. Researchers ran the PCR with 60 Vbeta and 13 Jbeta primers. Only in-frame clones appear in the TCRdb table, and some are missing; sequencing was by immunoSEQ multiplex PCR. The repertoire holds roughly 180,000 clones, with over 70% as singletons. The source material was PBMCs. These receptors were collected from a male donor in good health and CMV-seronegative.

The CDR3 nucleotides read TGTGCCAGTAGTATCCGGACAGGCACTAACACCATATATTTT. Residues: CASSIRTGTNTIYF. The chain couples TRBV19 to TRBJ1-3, with 7 bases identical to TRBD1. CDR1 and CDR2 from the germline V gene are LNHDA and SQIVND (reference sequence). The CDR3 totals 14 residues. The ends lost 3 bases at V and 7 bases at J; junction bases unmatched: 6. Combining the CDR3 with reference TRBV19 and TRBJ1-3 gives the whole variable domain DGGITQSPKYLFRKEGQNVTLSCEQNLNHDAMYWYRQDPGQGLRLIYYSQIVNDFQKGDIAEGYSVSREKKESFPLTVTSAQKNPTAFYLCASSIRTGTNTIYFGEGSWLTVV.

Turning to this clone: Other DNA variants within this sample encode the same CDR3. The rearrangement uses TRBV6-6 and TRBJ1-5, with 7 bases matching TRBD1. With V trimmed by 2 bases and J by 5 bases, 3 bases remained unmatched. Germline CDR1 is MNHNY and CDR2 is SVGAGI (reference sequence). There are 14 residues in the CDR3. CDR3 coding DNA: TGTGCCAGCAGTTACGGGCAGGGGGATCAGCCCCAGCATTTT. Its translation is CASSYGQGDQPQHF.

This CDR3 reads CASSVDYNEQFF. The CDR3, as DNA: TGTGCCAGCAGTGTAGATTACAATGAGCAGTTCTTC. The chain uses TRBV25-1 and TRBJ2-1, with D uncertain. CDR3 length equals 12 residues. Germline CDR1 reads MGHDK; CDR2 reads SYGVNS. With 4 bases removed from V and 4 bases from J, the gap between germline ends came to 5 bases.

This rearrangement joins TRBV28 to TRBJ1-4, with 8 positions matching TRBD1. Per germline, CDR1 MDHEN and CDR2 SYDVKM. The CDR3 spans 15 residues. V was pared by 4 bases and J by 7 bases, with 8 bases of the junction left unmatched. CDR3 in amino acids: CASSYLQGEGEKLFF. CDR3 coding DNA: TGTGCCAGCAGTTATTTACAGGGGGAGGGTGAAAAACTGTTTTTT.

The chain has TRBV30 and TRBJ1-6; D gene uncertain. Germline CDR1 GTSNPN, CDR2 SVGIG (reference sequence). Trimming took 4 bases from V and 3 from J, leaving 19 bases between them. The CDR3 has 17 amino acids. The CDR3 DNA sequence: TGTGCCTGGATCCCAAAGGGAGGTTTAGGCTATAATTCACCCCTCCACTTT. It translates to CAWIPKGGLGYNSPLHF.

The CDR3 DNA reads as TGTGCCAGCACTCTTTCTCCAGGGCGTGCGATTGGCTACACCTTC. Amino acid sequence: CASTLSPGRAIGYTF. The gene calls are TRBV6-5 and TRBJ1-2; D is perhaps TRBD1 (5 bases). From germline, CDR1 is MNHEY and CDR2 SVGAGI. V lost 7 bases, J lost 7 bases, and 22 bases lay in between. This CDR3 is built from 15 residues.

This sequence joins TRBV6-5 and TRBJ1-2; D may be TRBD1 (5 bases). CDR3 length: 15 residues. The germline CDR1 and CDR2 sequences are MNHEY and SVGAGI. Trimming pared 6 bases from V and 3 bases from J, leaving 17 bases between. CDR3 in DNA: TGTGCCAGCAGCCGATCACAGGCTTCTGACTATGGCTACACCTTC. Its protein product is CASSRSQASDYGYTF.

The rearrangement joins TRBV25-1 to TRBJ2-3, with D possibly TRBD2 on 5 matching bases. The ends were cut back, 0 bases at V and 6 bases at J, with 10 bases in the middle. This CDR3 contains 14 residues. Germline V lookup: CDR1 MGHDK, CDR2 SYGVNS. CDR3 region: CASSEYSAPDTQYF. CDR3 coding DNA: TGTGCCAGCAGTGAATATAGCGCACCGGATACGCAGTATTTT. Combining the CDR3 with reference TRBV25-1 and TRBJ2-3 gives the whole variable domain EADIYQTPRYLVIGTGKKITLECSQTMGHDKMYWYQQDPGMELHLIHYSYGVNSTEKGDLSSESTVSRIRTEHFPLTLESARPSHTSQYLCASSEYSAPDTQYFGPGTRLTVL.

The rearrangement uses TRBV19 and TRBJ2-1, with D possibly matching TRBD2 (5 bases). V lost 5 bases and J 4 bases, leaving 15 bases between the germline ends. CDR1 is LNHDA and CDR2 is SQIVND in the germline V gene (reference sequence). The length of the CDR3 is 15 residues. CDR3 amino acids: CASSLGVRPYNEQFF. The CDR3 nucleotides read TGTGCCAGTAGTCTCGGGGTCCGTCCATACAATGAGCAGTTCTTC.

This clone was seen more than once but under ten times. V usage is TRBV10-1 and J usage is TRBJ2-3, with TRBD2 as a possible D gene (6 bases). The CDR3 runs to 14 residues. V lost 2 bases and J 0 bases, leaving 6 bases between the germline ends. CDR1 is WNHNN and CDR2 is SYGVQD in the germline V gene (reference sequence). CDR3 sequence reads: CASSEGGSTDTQYF. DNA for the CDR3: TGCGCCAGCAGTGAGGGGGGGAGCACAGATACGCAGTATTTT.

The rearrangement joins TRBV30 to TRBJ1-6, with 9 bases identical to TRBD1. J gave up 9 bases and V 5 bases, and 23 bases lay outside the gene matches. This CDR3 has 19 amino acids. Germline V gene sequence: CDR1 GTSNPN, CDR2 SVGIG (reference sequence). CDR3 DNA: TGTGCCTGGGGGCATACCCCGGGACAGGGCGATTTTCGGGGTTCACCCCTCCACTTT. Its translation: CAWGHTPGQGDFRGSPLHF. The whole variable domain, remainder taken from reference TRBV30 and TRBJ1-6, is SQTIHQWPATLVQPVGSPLSLECTVEGTSNPNLYWYRQAAGRGLQLLFYSVGIGQISSEVPQNLSASRPQDRQFILSSKKLLLSDSGFYLCAWGHTPGQGDFRGSPLHFGNGTRLTVT.

This clone has more than one count but fewer than ten. This sample includes further DNA sequences coding for the same CDR3. V gene TRBV9 combines with J gene TRBJ2-3, with 10 nucleotides matching TRBD2. CDR1 and CDR2 (germline): SGDLS, YYNGEE. CDR3 length equals 15 residues. The junction had 2 bases not matched to a gene; V was cut back by 0 bases and J by 4 bases. In nucleotides, the CDR3 is TGTGCCAGCAGCGTAGCCGGGACTAGCGCAGATACGCAGTATTTT. Its translation is CASSVAGTSADTQYF.

The V and J genes are TRBV29-1 and TRBJ1-2; TRBD1 aligns across 8 bases. Germline lookup yields CDR1 SQVTM and CDR2 ANQGSEA. This CDR3 region has 12 residues. J was trimmed by 4 bases and V by 3 bases; bases with no gene match: 1. In DNA form, the CDR3 reads TGCAGCGTTGAGACAGGGGCCTATGGCTACACCTTC. It translates to CSVETGAYGYTF.

The CDR3 DNA reads as TGTGCCAGCAGCCTCAGGGGGCGCGGGATGAACACTGAAGCTTTCTTT. Translating it yields CASSLRGRGMNTEAFF. V is TRBV5-6 and J is TRBJ1-1; 8 bases match TRBD1. The ends lost 4 bases at V and 0 bases at J; junction bases unmatched: 8. CDR3 size: 16 residues. Germline-derived CDR1 and CDR2 are SGHDT and YYEEEE.

The genes are TRBV28 and TRBJ2-1; D unresolved. Germline assignment: CDR1 MDHEN and CDR2 SYDVKM. The V gene lost 7 bases and the J gene lost 9 bases, with 10 bases spanning the gap. This CDR3 has 11 amino acids. CDR3 bases: TGTGCCAGCAACTCAATACGTGAGCAGTTCTTC. Protein product: CASNSIREQFF.

The V and J genes are TRBV6-1 and TRBJ1-2; no reliable D call. There are 12 residues in the CDR3. Trimming left V 2 bases short and J 4 bases short, with 5 bases between. Germline V CDR1 and CDR2: MNHNS, SASEGT. The CDR3, as DNA: TGTGCCAGCAGTGAATCCGGCTATGGCTACACCTTC. Its protein product is CASSESGYGYTF.

The rearrangement joins TRBV5-1 to TRBJ1-1; no clear D. V was shortened by 0 bases and J by 3 bases, with 6 bases between the two germline ends. Looked up from germline, CDR1 is SGHRS and CDR2 is YFSETQ. CDR3 length: 13 residues. In nucleotides, the CDR3 is TGCGCCAGCAGCTTGGTCTCGGACACTGAAGCTTTCTTT. Protein product: CASSLVSDTEAFF.

This chain joins TRBV20-1 and TRBJ1-5; D not certain. Germline CDR1 and CDR2: DFQATT and SNEGSKA (reference sequence). Trimming cost V 7 bases and J 7 bases, with 5 bases left between them. This CDR3 spans 9 amino acids. The CDR3 DNA sequence: TGCAGTGGCGGCCAGCCCCAGCATTTT. It specifies CSGGQPQHF.

The chain links TRBV2 to TRBJ2-7; 7 nucleotides line up with TRBD1. Germline CDR1 and CDR2: SNHLY and FYNNEI. V was pared by 8 bases and J by 2 bases, with 6 bases of the junction left unmatched. This CDR3 has 13 residues. CDR3 sequence: CASGRQGAYEQYF. The CDR3 DNA sequence: TGTGCCAGCGGTAGACAGGGCGCCTACGAGCAGTACTTC.

The V call is TRBV6-5, the J call TRBJ2-1, with TRBD2 matching 8 bases. Germline values: CDR1 MNHEY, CDR2 SVGAGI. CDR3 length equals 14 residues. The V and J ends lost 4 bases and 3 bases, in that order; junction bases with no gene match: 2. The CDR3 loop reads CASSFSGVYNEQFF. The CDR3 DNA reads as TGTGCCAGCAGTTTTAGCGGGGTCTACAATGAGCAGTTCTTC.

J is TRBJ2-1 and V is TRBV30; 11 bases are shared with TRBD2. Germline V gene sequence: CDR1 GTSNPN, CDR2 SVGIG (reference sequence). After removal of 5 bases from V and 8 bases from J, the junction contained 8 bases not matched to a gene. There are 14 residues in the CDR3. The CDR3 coding sequence is TGTGCCTGGGCCACTAGCGGGGGTTCAGATGAGCAGTTCTTC. Encoded protein: CAWATSGGSDEQFF.

V gene TRBV29-1 combines with J gene TRBJ2-5; 13 bases are shared with TRBD2. The length of the CDR3 is 13 residues. Germline V gene data show CDR1 as SQVTM and CDR2 as ANQGSEA. V lost 5 bases and J lost 4; bases outside the gene matches: 1. CDR3 sequence: CSVRTSGGETQYF. Written as DNA, the CDR3 is TGCAGCGTTCGGACTAGCGGGGGAGAGACCCAGTACTTC.

In its sample, this clone was seen a few times. The rearrangement links TRBV2 to TRBJ2-1; 11 bases are shared with TRBD2. The germline V gene has CDR1 SNHLY and CDR2 FYNNEI. The CDR3 consists of 15 residues. The V gene end was trimmed by 8 bases and the J gene end by 6 bases; junction bases not matched to a gene: 9. The CDR3 DNA sequence: TGTGCCAGCCAAGTATTGACTAGCGGGGTCAATGAGCAGTTCTTC. It specifies CASQVLTSGVNEQFF. Full variable domain (remainder filled in from reference TRBV2 and TRBJ2-1): EPEVTQTPSHQVTQMGQEVILRCVPISNHLYFYWYRQILGQKVEFLVSFYNNEISEKSEIFDDQFSVERPDGSNFTLKIRSTKLEDSAMYFCASQVLTSGVNEQFFGPGTRLTVL.

The gene calls are TRBV28 and TRBJ1-2; D is unclear. Trimming shortened V by 4 bases and J by 4 bases, and 16 bases separated the two germline ends. This CDR3 has 15 amino acids. CDR1 and CDR2 (germline): MDHEN, SYDVKM. CDR3 nucleotide sequence: TGTGCCAGCAGTTCACCTCGGCGCGGAATCTATGGCTACACCTTC. Protein product: CASSSPRRGIYGYTF.

The chain links TRBV4-1 to TRBJ1-4; D gene uncertain. Between the trimmed V and J ends, which lost 0 bases and 0 bases, there was a span of 14 bases. Looked up from germline, CDR1 is MGHRA and CDR2 is YSYEKL. The CDR3 is 18 residues long. The chain's CDR3 is CASSQDPGRTATNEKLFF. In DNA form, the CDR3 reads TGCGCCAGCAGCCAAGATCCTGGACGGACTGCAACTAATGAAAAACTGTTTTTT.

This chain connects TRBV9 to TRBJ2-7; D possibly corresponds to TRBD1 (7 bases). This CDR3 region has 15 residues. V shed 4 bases and J shed 0 bases, with 14 bases lying between them. Germline lookup yields CDR1 SGDLS and CDR2 YYNGEE. CDR3 protein: CASSPGGLPSYEQYF. CDR3 nucleotides: TGTGCCAGCAGCCCAGGGGGACTCCCCTCCTACGAGCAGTACTTC.

J is TRBJ2-3 and V is TRBV18; D is unclear. This CDR3 spans 13 amino acids. The V end was cut by 3 bases, the J end by 11 bases, with 15 bases between. Germline CDR1 KGHSH, CDR2 LQKENI. The CDR3 DNA reads as TGTGCCAGCTCACCGGTAGCCCCGGGTGGGCAGTATTTT. Translation: CASSPVAPGGQYF.

The J gene is TRBJ2-1, the V gene TRBV4-1; D might be TRBD2 (5 bases). Germline CDR1 MGHRA, CDR2 YSYEKL. Trimming removed 4 bases at V and 6 bases at J, with 13 bases between. The CDR3 has 14 residues. The DNA for the CDR3 is TGCGCCAGCAGCCTCGAGCTAGCCGCCAATGAGCAGTTCTTC. This codes for CASSLELAANEQFF.

This clone came up once. A junction boundary mismatches the germline segment, possibly from a read error. Additional DNA sequences in this sample encode the identical CDR3. The gene calls are TRBV6-1 and TRBJ2-7, with a tentative D call TRBD1 (6 bases). Germline-derived CDR1 and CDR2 are MNHNS and SASEGT. The CDR3 has 15 amino acids. The chain's CDR3 is CASSEGQGPRYEQYF. In nucleotides, the CDR3 is TGTGCCAGCAGCGAAGGCCAGGGGCCTCGCTACGAGCAGTACTTC.

The chain uses TRBV21-1 and TRBJ1-5. TRBV21-1 is designated a pseudogene. The CDR3 has 14 amino acids. CDR3 in amino acids: CASSTRHGGQPQHF. CDR3 in DNA: TGTGCCAGCAGCACTCGACACGGGGGTCAGCCCCAGCATTTT.

The V and J genes are TRBV30 and TRBJ1-6; 7 positions match TRBD1. J lost 9 bases, V lost 3 bases, and 14 bases had no gene match. CDR3 size: 16 residues. Germline V gives CDR1 GTSNPN, CDR2 SVGIG (reference sequence). In DNA, the CDR3 is TGTGCCTGGAGGAGAACCGACAGGGTTCTTATTTCACCCCTCCACTTT. Translation gives CAWRRTDRVLISPLHF.